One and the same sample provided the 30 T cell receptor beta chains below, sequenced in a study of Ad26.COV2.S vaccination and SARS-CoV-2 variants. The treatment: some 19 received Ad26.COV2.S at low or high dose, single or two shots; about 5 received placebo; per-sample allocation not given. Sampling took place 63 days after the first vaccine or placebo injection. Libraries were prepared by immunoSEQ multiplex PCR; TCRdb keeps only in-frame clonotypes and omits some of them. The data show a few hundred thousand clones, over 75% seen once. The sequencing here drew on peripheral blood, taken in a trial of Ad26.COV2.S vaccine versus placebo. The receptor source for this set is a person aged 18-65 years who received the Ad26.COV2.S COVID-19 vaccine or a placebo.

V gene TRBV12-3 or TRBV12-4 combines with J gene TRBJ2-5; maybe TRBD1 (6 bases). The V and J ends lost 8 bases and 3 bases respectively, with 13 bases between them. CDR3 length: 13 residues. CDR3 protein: CASELRGEETQYF. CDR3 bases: TGTGCCAGCGAACTCAGGGGAGAAGAGACCCAGTACTTC.

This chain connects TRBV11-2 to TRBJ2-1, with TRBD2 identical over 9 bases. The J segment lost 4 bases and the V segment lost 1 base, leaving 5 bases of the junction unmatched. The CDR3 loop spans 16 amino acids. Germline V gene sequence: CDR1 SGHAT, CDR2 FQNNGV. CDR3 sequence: CASSLGGLAGYNEQFF. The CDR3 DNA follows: TGTGCCAGCAGCTTAGGTGGGCTAGCGGGATACAATGAGCAGTTCTTC.

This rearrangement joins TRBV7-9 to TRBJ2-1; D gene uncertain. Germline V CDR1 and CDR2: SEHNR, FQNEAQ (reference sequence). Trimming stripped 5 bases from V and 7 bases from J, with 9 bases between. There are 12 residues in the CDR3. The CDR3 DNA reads TGTGCCAGCAGCCAAGACTTTAATGAGCAGTTCTTC. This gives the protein CASSQDFNEQFF. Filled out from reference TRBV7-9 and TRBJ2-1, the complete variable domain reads DTGVSQNPRHKITKRGQNVTFRCDPISEHNRLYWYRQTLGQGPEFLTYFQNEAQLEKSRLLSDRFSAERPKGSFSTLEIQRTEQGDSAMYLCASSQDFNEQFFGPGTRLTVL.

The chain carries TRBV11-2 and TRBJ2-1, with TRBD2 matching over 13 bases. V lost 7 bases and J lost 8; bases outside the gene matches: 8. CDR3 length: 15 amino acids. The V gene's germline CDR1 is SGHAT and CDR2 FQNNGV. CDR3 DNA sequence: TGTGCCAGCACCCGAGGACTAGCGGGAGTATATGAGCAGTTCTTC. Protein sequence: CASTRGLAGVYEQFF. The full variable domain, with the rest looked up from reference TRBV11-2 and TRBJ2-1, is EAGVAQSPRYKIIEKRQSVAFWCNPISGHATLYWYQQILGQGPKLLIQFQNNGVVDDSQLPKDRFSAERLKGVDSTLKIQPAKLEDSAVYLCASTRGLAGVYEQFFGPGTRLTVL.

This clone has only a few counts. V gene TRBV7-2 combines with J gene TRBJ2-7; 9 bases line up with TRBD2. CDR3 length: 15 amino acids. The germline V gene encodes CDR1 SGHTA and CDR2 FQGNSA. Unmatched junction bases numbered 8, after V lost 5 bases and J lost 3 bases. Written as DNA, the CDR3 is TGTGCCAGCAGCCTCCAAGCGGGAGGCAACTACGAGCAGTACTTC. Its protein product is CASSLQAGGNYEQYF.

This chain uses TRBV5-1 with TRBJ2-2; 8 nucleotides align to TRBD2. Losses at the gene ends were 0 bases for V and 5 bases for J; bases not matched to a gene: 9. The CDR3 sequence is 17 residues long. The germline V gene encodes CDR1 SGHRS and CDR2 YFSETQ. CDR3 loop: CASSLAALASGTGELFF. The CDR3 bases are TGCGCCAGCAGCTTGGCCGCTTTGGCTAGCGGGACCGGGGAGCTGTTTTTT.

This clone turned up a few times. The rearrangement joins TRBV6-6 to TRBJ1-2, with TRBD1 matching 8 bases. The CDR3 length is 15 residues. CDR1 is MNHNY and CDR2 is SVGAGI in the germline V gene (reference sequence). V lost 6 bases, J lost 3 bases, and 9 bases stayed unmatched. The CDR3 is CASRDGQGVDYGYTF. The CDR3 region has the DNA TGTGCCAGCAGAGACGGACAGGGAGTCGACTATGGCTACACCTTC.

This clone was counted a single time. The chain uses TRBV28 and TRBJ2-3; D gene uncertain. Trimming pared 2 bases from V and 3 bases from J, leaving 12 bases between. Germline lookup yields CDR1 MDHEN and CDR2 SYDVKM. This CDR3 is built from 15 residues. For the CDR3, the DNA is TGTGCCAGCAGTTTAGAAGGGATGAGGACAGATACGCAGTATTTT. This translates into CASSLEGMRTDTQYF. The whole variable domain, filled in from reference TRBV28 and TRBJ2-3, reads DVKVTQSSRYLVKRTGEKVFLECVQDMDHENMFWYRQDPGLGLRLIYFSYDVKMKEKGDIPEGYSVSREKKERFSLILESASTNQTSMYLCASSLEGMRTDTQYFGPGTRLTVL.

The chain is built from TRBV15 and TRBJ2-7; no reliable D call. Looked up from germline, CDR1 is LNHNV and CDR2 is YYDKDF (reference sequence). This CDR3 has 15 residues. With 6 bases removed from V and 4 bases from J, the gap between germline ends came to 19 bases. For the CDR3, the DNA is TGTGCCACCAGGGCAATGGGCCCCACAATTTACGAGCAGTACTTC. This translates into CATRAMGPTIYEQYF.

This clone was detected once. The CDR3 DNA reads TGTGCCAGCAGCTTCAGATCCTACGAGCAGTACTTC. The encoded protein is CASSFRSYEQYF. This rearrangement joins TRBV11-2 to TRBJ2-7; D is uncertain. Trimming pared 3 bases from V and 1 base from J, leaving 4 bases between. The CDR3 is 12 residues long. The V gene's germline CDR1 is SGHAT and CDR2 FQNNGV. The variable domain in full, with the rest retrieved from reference TRBV11-2 and TRBJ2-7, is EAGVAQSPRYKIIEKRQSVAFWCNPISGHATLYWYQQILGQGPKLLIQFQNNGVVDDSQLPKDRFSAERLKGVDSTLKIQPAKLEDSAVYLCASSFRSYEQYFGPGTRLTVT.

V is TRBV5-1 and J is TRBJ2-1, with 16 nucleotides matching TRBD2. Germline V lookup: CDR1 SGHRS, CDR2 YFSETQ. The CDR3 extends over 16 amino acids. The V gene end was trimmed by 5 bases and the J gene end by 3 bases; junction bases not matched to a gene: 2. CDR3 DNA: TGCGCCAGCAGGGGACTAGCGGGAGGGGTCTACAATGAGCAGTTCTTC. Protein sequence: CASRGLAGGVYNEQFF.

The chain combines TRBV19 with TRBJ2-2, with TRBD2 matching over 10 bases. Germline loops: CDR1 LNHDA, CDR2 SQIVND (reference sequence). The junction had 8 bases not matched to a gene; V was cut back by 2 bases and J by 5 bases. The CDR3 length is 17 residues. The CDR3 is CASSISGLAEGTGELFF. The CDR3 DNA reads TGTGCCAGTAGTATAAGTGGACTAGCGGAGGGAACCGGGGAGCTGTTTTTT.

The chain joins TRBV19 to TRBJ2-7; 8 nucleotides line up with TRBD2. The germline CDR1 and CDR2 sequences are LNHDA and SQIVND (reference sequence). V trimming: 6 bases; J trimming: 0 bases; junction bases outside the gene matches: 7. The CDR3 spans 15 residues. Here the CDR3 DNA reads TGTGCCAGTAGGACAGTAGCGGGGAGCTCCTACGAGCAGTACTTC. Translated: CASRTVAGSSYEQYF.

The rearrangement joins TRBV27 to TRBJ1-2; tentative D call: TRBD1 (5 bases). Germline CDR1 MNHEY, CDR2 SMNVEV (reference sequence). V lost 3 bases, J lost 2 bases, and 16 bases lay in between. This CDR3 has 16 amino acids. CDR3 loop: CASSFSGTGRNYGYTF. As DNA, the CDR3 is TGTGCCAGCAGTTTTTCCGGGACGGGAAGAAACTATGGCTACACCTTC.

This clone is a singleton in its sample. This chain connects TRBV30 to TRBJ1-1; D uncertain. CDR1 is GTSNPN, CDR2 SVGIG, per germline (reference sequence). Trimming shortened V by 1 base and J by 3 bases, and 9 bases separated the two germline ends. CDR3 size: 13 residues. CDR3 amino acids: CAWSGLWDTEAFF. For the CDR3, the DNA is TGTGCCTGGAGTGGGCTGTGGGACACTGAAGCTTTCTTT.

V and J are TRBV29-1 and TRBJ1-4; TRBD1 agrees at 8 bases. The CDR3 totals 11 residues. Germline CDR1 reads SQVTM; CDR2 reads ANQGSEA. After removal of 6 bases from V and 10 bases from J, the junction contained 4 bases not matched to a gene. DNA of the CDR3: TGCAGCGTCCAAGACAGGGGAAAACTGTTTTTT. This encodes CSVQDRGKLFF.

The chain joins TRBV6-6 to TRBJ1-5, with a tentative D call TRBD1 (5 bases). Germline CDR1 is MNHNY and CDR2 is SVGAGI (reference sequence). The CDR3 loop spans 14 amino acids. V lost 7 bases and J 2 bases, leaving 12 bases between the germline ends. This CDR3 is CASMGDVGNQPQHF. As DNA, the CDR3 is TGTGCCAGCATGGGGGATGTGGGCAATCAGCCCCAGCATTTT.

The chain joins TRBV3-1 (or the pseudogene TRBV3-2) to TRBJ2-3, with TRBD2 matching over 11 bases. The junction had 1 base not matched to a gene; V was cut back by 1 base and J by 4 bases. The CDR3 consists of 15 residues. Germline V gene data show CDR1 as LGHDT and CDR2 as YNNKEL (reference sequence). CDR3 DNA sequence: TGTGCCAGCAGCCAAGGGACTAGCGGGCCAGATACGCAGTATTTT. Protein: CASSQGTSGPDTQYF.

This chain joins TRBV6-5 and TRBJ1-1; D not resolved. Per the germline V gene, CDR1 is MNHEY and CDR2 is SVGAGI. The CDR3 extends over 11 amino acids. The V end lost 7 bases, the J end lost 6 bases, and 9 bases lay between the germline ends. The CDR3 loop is CASKGNAEAFF. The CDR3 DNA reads TGTGCCAGCAAGGGCAACGCTGAAGCTTTCTTT.

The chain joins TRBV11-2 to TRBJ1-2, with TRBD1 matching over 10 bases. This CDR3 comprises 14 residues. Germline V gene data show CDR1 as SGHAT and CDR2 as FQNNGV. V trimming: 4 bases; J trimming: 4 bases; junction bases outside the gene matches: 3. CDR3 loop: CASSSTGGVYGYTF. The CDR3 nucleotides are TGTGCCAGCAGCTCGACAGGGGGCGTCTATGGCTACACCTTC.

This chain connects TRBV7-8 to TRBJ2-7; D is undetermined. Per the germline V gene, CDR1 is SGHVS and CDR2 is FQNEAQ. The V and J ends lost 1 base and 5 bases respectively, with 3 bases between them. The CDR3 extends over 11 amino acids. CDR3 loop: CASSLVHEQYF. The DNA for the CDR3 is TGTGCCAGCAGCTTAGTCCACGAGCAGTACTTC. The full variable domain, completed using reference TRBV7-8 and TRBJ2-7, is GAGVSQSPRYKVAKRGQDVALRCDPISGHVSLFWYQQALGQGPEFLTYFQNEAQLDKSGLPSDRFFAERPEGSVSTLKIQRTQQEDSAVYLCASSLVHEQYFGPGTRLTVT.

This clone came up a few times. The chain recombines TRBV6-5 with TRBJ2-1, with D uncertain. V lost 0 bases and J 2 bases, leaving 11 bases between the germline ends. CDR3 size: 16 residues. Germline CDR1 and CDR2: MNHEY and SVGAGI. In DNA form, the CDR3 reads TGTGCCAGCAGTTACTCGATCGGTTCGGCCTACAATGAGCAGTTCTTC. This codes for CASSYSIGSAYNEQFF.

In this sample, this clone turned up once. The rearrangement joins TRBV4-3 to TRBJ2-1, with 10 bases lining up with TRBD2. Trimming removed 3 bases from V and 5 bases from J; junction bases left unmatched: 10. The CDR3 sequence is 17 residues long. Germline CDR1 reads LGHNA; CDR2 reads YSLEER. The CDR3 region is CASSQSLPGLANNEQFF. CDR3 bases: TGCGCCAGCAGCCAGTCGCTTCCGGGACTAGCGAACAATGAGCAGTTCTTC.

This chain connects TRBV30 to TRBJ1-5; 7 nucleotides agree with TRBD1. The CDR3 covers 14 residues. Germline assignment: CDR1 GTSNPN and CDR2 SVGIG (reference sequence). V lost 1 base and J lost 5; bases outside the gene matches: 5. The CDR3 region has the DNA TGTGCCTGGAGTGGACCTCAGGGGGATCAGCCCCAGCATTTT. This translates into CAWSGPQGDQPQHF.

CDR3 sequence: CASSQGQFYEQYF. In nucleotides, the CDR3 is TGTGCCAGCAGCCAGGGACAGTTCTACGAGCAGTACTTC. This chain connects TRBV28 to TRBJ2-7; 7 bases line up with TRBD1. The CDR3 spans 13 residues. Germline V gives CDR1 MDHEN, CDR2 SYDVKM. The J segment lost 3 bases and the V segment lost 6 bases, leaving 5 bases of the junction unmatched.

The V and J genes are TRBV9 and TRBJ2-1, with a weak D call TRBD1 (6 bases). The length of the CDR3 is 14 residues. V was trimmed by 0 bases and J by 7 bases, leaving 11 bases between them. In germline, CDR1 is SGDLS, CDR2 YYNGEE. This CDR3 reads CASSVGTGQNEQFF. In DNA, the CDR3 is TGTGCCAGCAGCGTAGGAACAGGACAGAATGAGCAGTTCTTC.

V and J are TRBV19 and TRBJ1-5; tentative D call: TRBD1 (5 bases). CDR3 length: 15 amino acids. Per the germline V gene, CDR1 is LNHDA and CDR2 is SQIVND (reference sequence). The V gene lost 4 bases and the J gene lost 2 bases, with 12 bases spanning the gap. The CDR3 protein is CASSTRGAGNQPQHF. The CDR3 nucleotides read TGTGCCAGTAGTACTCGAGGGGCTGGCAATCAGCCCCAGCATTTT.

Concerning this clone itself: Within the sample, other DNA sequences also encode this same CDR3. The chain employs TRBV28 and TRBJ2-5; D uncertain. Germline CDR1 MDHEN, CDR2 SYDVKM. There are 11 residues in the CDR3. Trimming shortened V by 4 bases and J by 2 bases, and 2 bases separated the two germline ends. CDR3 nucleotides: TGTGCCAGCAGTTCACAAGAGACCCAGTACTTC. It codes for CASSSQETQYF.

The CDR3 DNA follows: TGTGCCACCAGTGATCCGACTAGCGGGAGGCCCCGGGGGAATGAGCAGTTCTTC. Translated, it gives CATSDPTSGRPRGNEQFF. The gene calls are TRBV24-1 and TRBJ2-1, with 13 positions matching TRBD2. The CDR3 has 18 amino acids. Germline V gene sequence: CDR1 KGHDR, CDR2 SFDVKD. Trimming removed 3 bases from V and 7 bases from J; junction bases left unmatched: 11.

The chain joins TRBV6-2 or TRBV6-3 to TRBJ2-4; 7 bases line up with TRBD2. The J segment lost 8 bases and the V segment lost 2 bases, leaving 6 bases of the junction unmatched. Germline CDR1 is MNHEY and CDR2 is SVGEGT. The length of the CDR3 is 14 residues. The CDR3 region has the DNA TGTGCCAGCAGTTACGTCGGGGGAGGGGACATTCAGTACTTC. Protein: CASSYVGGGDIQYF.